This TCR beta chain derives from a study of blood T cell repertoires in COVID-19. Clones were sequenced by immunoSEQ multiplex PCR, and TCRdb holds only the in-frame ones, with some missing. The sample consists of about 140,000 clones, roughly nine tenths of them appearing once. The clonotype originates from a human donor in a cohort sampled during active COVID-19. Source material: peripheral blood.

Written as DNA, the CDR3 is TGTGCCAGCAGCACTGACAGGGGGCAAGGCTACACCTTC. Its protein product is CASSTDRGQGYTF. The chain uses TRBV7-3 and TRBJ1-2; 10 bases map to TRBD1. V was pared by 5 bases and J by 8 bases, with 5 bases of the junction left unmatched. Germline loops: CDR1 SGHTA, CDR2 FQGTGA. The CDR3 consists of 13 residues.